This T cell receptor (beta chain) was captured by sequencing in a study of T cell changes during pregnancy in multiple sclerosis. TCRdb's table, derived via immunoSEQ multiplex PCR, lists solely in-frame clones and lacks some. The repertoire holds roughly 100,000 clones, with around nine tenths as singletons. The CDR3 runs to 17 residues. CDR1 is SEHNR, CDR2 FQNEAQ, per germline (reference sequence). V lost 5 bases and J lost 2, with 21 bases in between. This receptor was identified in a female donor with multiple sclerosis, enrolled in a pregnancy study. The chain couples TRBV7-9 to TRBJ1-2; TRBD1 might be the D (5 bases). The starting material was peripheral blood, obtained after pregnancy. The CDR3 DNA follows: TGTGCCAGCAGCCTTGAGGGACTTAACCGGAGGAACTATGGCTACACCTTC. Protein product: CASSLEGLNRRNYGYTF. The whole variable domain, remainder taken from reference TRBV7-9 and TRBJ1-2, is DTGVSQNPRHKITKRGQNVTFRCDPISEHNRLYWYRQTLGQGPEFLTYFQNEAQLEKSRLLSDRFSAERPKGSFSTLEIQRTEQGDSAMYLCASSLEGLNRRNYGYTFGSGTRLTVV.